The 11 T cell receptor beta chains below come from one sample, sequenced in a study of cytomegalovirus exposure and HLA in healthy donors (dated by TCRdb to the late 2010s). The library was generated by the immunoSEQ multiplex PCR assay. The multiplex PCR relied on a mix of 60 forward primers for TCR Vbeta segments and 13 reverse primers for TCR Jbeta segments. The table comes from immuneACCESS by way of TCRdb, which keeps in-frame sequences with V and J called. Part of the clones is missing from these tables; in studies checked, under half for an unresolved V gene and the rest for unknown reasons. The sample table shows roughly 68,000 clones, and more than 60% are seen once. The biggest ten clones account for roughly 5% of the sample. The sample comprised PBMCs. These receptors were obtained from a male donor in good health and CMV-seropositive.

J is TRBJ1-3 and V is TRBV28; the D is unclear. The CDR3 has 15 amino acids. V was trimmed by 5 bases and J by 0 bases, leaving 11 bases between them. In germline, CDR1 is MDHEN, CDR2 SYDVKM. This CDR3 reads CASSMGGTSGNTIYF. Here the CDR3 DNA reads TGTGCCAGCAGTATGGGAGGAACCTCTGGAAACACCATATATTTT. Looking up the rest from reference TRBV28 and TRBJ1-3 gives the full variable domain: DVKVTQSSRYLVKRTGEKVFLECVQDMDHENMFWYRQDPGLGLRLIYFSYDVKMKEKGDIPEGYSVSREKKERFSLILESASTNQTSMYLCASSMGGTSGNTIYFGEGSWLTVV.

CDR3 amino acids: CASSQDPPGLASYNEQFF. CDR3 bases: TGTGCCAGCAGCCAAGATCCCCCGGGACTAGCGTCCTACAATGAGCAGTTCTTC. This rearrangement joins TRBV4-2 to TRBJ2-1, with 10 bases identical to TRBD2. Looked up from germline, CDR1 is LGHNA and CDR2 is YNFKEQ. The CDR3 is 18 amino acids. Trimming removed 0 bases from V and 1 base from J; junction bases left unmatched: 6.

This chain connects TRBV9 to TRBJ1-2; D call uncertain. V was clipped by 1 base and J by 5 bases, with 9 bases between them. Germline-derived CDR1 and CDR2 are SGDLS and YYNGEE. This CDR3 has 13 amino acids. The CDR3 DNA sequence: TGTGCCAGCAGCGTAAATTATCAGTATGGCTACACCTTC. Residues: CASSVNYQYGYTF.

The chain employs TRBV30 and TRBJ1-4, with 7 bases matching TRBD1. Losses at the gene ends were 4 bases for V and 3 bases for J; bases not matched to a gene: 8. The germline V gene encodes CDR1 GTSNPN and CDR2 SVGIG (reference sequence). This CDR3 has 15 amino acids. CDR3 nucleotides: TGTGCCTGGACCACATTCCAGGGGGCTAATGAAAAACTGTTTTTT. Translating gives CAWTTFQGANEKLFF.

The chain uses TRBV27 and TRBJ2-3, with 13 nucleotides matching TRBD2. V lost 5 bases to trimming and J lost 4 bases; unmatched junction nucleotides: 9. CDR3 length equals 17 residues. The germline CDR1 and CDR2 sequences are MNHEY and SMNVEV (reference sequence). CDR3 sequence: CASSVPGLAGFADTQYF. CDR3 bases: TGTGCCAGCAGTGTTCCGGGACTAGCGGGGTTCGCAGATACGCAGTATTTT.

The J gene is TRBJ1-1, the V gene TRBV10-2; 8 bases are shared with TRBD1. J was trimmed by 5 bases and V by 6 bases; bases with no gene match: 8. This CDR3 has 14 amino acids. The germline V gene encodes CDR1 WSHSY and CDR2 SAAADI. The chain's CDR3 is CASSAWTGRTEAFF. In nucleotides, the CDR3 is TGCGCCAGCAGCGCATGGACAGGGAGAACTGAAGCTTTCTTT.

The chain couples TRBV5-1 to TRBJ2-5; TRBD2 matches at 10 bases. This CDR3 is built from 17 residues. J was trimmed by 1 base and V by 0 bases; bases with no gene match: 6. Germline CDR1 is SGHRS and CDR2 is YFSETQ. DNA of the CDR3: TGCGCCAGCAGCTTGGGCCTGTCTAGCGGGAGCCAAGAGACCCAGTACTTC. The encoded protein is CASSLGLSSGSQETQYF.

The chain uses TRBV5-4 and TRBJ2-1; possible D gene TRBD1, 5 bases. Germline CDR1 and CDR2: SGHNT and YYREEE (reference sequence). V lost 4 bases and J lost 4, with 9 bases in between. The CDR3 is 13 residues long. CDR3 protein: CASSGDSYNEQFF. CDR3 bases: TGTGCCAGCAGCGGCGACAGTTACAATGAGCAGTTCTTC.

This clone was seen only a few times. V and J are TRBV5-1 and TRBJ2-7, with D perhaps matching TRBD2 (6 bases). V lost 0 bases to trimming and J lost 3 bases, with 10 bases between them. Germline V CDR1 and CDR2: SGHRS, YFSETQ. This CDR3 comprises 14 residues. This CDR3 reads CASSLASTSYEQYF. CDR3 DNA: TGCGCCAGCAGCTTGGCCTCGACTAGCTACGAGCAGTACTTC.

The chain joins TRBV7-3 to TRBJ2-1; the D gene is possibly TRBD2 (5 bases). The CDR3 totals 16 residues. CDR1 and CDR2 (germline): SGHTA, FQGTGA. Trimming shortened V by 2 bases and J by 0 bases, and 11 bases separated the two germline ends. CDR3 amino acids: CASSLGTRSSYNEQFF. The CDR3 region has the DNA TGTGCCAGCAGCTTAGGTACTAGAAGCTCCTACAATGAGCAGTTCTTC. The full variable domain, with the rest looked up from reference TRBV7-3 and TRBJ2-1, is GAGVSQTPSNKVTEKGKYVELRCDPISGHTALYWYRQSLGQGPEFLIYFQGTGAADDSGLPNDRFFAVRPEGSVSTLKIQRTERGDSAVYLCASSLGTRSSYNEQFFGPGTRLTVL.

The chain uses TRBV7-2 and TRBJ2-2; no clear D gene. Trimming left V 5 bases short and J 8 bases short, with 6 bases between. Germline V gene lookup returns CDR1 SGHTA and CDR2 FQGNSA. The CDR3 sequence is 11 residues long. CDR3 sequence: CASSAAGELFF. The CDR3 DNA reads TGTGCCAGCAGCGCGGCGGGGGAGCTGTTTTTT.